The 5 T cell receptor beta chains below all came from one sample that was sequenced in a study of siplizumab effects on memory and regulatory T cells. Using immunoSEQ multiplex PCR, the repertoire was profiled, and TCRdb retains in-frame clones only, with some absent. Of 50,000 or so clones detected, approximately 97% appear once; the ten largest clones hold over 0.6%. Sequenced material: naive CD4+ T cells sorted from blood. These receptors originate from a human donor in good health.

In this sample, this clone turned up once. The V and J genes are TRBV19 and TRBJ2-3; no firm D call. V gave up 4 bases and J gave up 2 bases, with 13 bases separating them. CDR1 LNHDA and CDR2 SQIVND come from the germline V gene (reference sequence). This CDR3 is 15 amino acids long. The CDR3: CASSTSDLPTDTQYF. Here the CDR3 DNA reads TGTGCCAGTAGTACCTCTGACCTACCCACAGATACGCAGTATTTT. The variable domain in full, with the rest retrieved from reference TRBV19 and TRBJ2-3, is DGGITQSPKYLFRKEGQNVTLSCEQNLNHDAMYWYRQDPGQGLRLIYYSQIVNDFQKGDIAEGYSVSREKKESFPLTVTSAQKNPTAFYLCASSTSDLPTDTQYFGPGTRLTVL.

The count of this clone is one. The chain carries TRBV2 and TRBJ1-2, with unresolved D. Germline V lookup: CDR1 SNHLY, CDR2 FYNNEI. The CDR3 spans 14 residues. V was cut by 6 bases and J by 8 bases, with 19 bases left in between. CDR3 sequence: CASSPSEASRGYTF. Here the CDR3 DNA reads TGTGCCAGCAGCCCTAGTGAGGCCTCGCGAGGCTACACCTTC. Filled out from reference TRBV2 and TRBJ1-2, the complete variable domain reads EPEVTQTPSHQVTQMGQEVILRCVPISNHLYFYWYRQILGQKVEFLVSFYNNEISEKSEIFDDQFSVERPDGSNFTLKIRSTKLEDSAMYFCASSPSEASRGYTFGSGTRLTVV.

This chain uses TRBV18 with TRBJ2-2; D remains ambiguous. The CDR3 runs to 13 residues. Germline-derived CDR1 and CDR2 are KGHSH and LQKENI. V gave up 6 bases and J gave up 2 bases, with 7 bases separating them. The CDR3 region has the DNA TGTGCCAGCTCGCAAGATAACACCGGGGAGCTGTTTTTT. As protein: CASSQDNTGELFF.

CDR3 region: CAWDRGVTEAFF. The DNA for the CDR3 is TGTGCCTGGGACCGGGGGGTGACTGAAGCTTTCTTT. The chain uses TRBV30 and TRBJ1-1, with D perhaps TRBD1 (5 bases). Between the trimmed V and J ends, which lost 5 bases and 5 bases, there was a span of 12 bases. CDR3 size: 12 residues. Per germline, CDR1 GTSNPN and CDR2 SVGIG (reference sequence).

This clone came up once. The chain couples TRBV30 to TRBJ2-7; a possible D gene is TRBD1 (5 bases). Germline assignment: CDR1 GTSNPN and CDR2 SVGIG (reference sequence). V was clipped by 2 bases and J by 2 bases, with 10 bases between them. This CDR3 contains 13 residues. The CDR3: CAWSQGSAYEQYF. As DNA, the CDR3 is TGTGCCTGGAGTCAGGGAAGTGCCTACGAGCAGTACTTC.